The 26 T cell receptor beta chains given below trace back to one sample, sequenced in a study of Graves' ophthalmopathy and Graves' hyperthyroidism. Amplification of TCR beta CDR3 regions used RNA transcripts. HTBI primers were used in a first-round RT-PCR, which preceded a second-round multiplex PCR. TCRdb called the multiplex PCR reads again in MiXCR, with one record for every CDR3 protein. The table shows under 250,000 distinct CDR3 sequences, with about 22% occurring only once. The source material was peripheral blood. The receptors were gathered from a woman between 45 and 60 years old with Graves' ophthalmopathy.

The CDR3 DNA is TGTGCCAGCAGTCAGGACAGTTTCTCCTACGAGCAGTACTTC. It specifies CASSQDSFSYEQYF. V is TRBV28 and J is TRBJ2-7; D is perhaps TRBD1 (6 bases). V lost 5 bases, J lost 0 bases, and 11 bases lay in between. Germline CDR1 MDHEN, CDR2 SYDVKM. The CDR3 runs 14 residues.

The chain is built from TRBV30 and TRBJ1-1; D call uncertain. This CDR3 is built from 11 residues. The germline V gene has CDR1 GTSNPN and CDR2 SVGIG (reference sequence). The ends were cut back, 3 bases at V and 3 bases at J, with 5 bases in the middle. CDR3 in amino acids: CAWSRHTEAFF. CDR3 nucleotides: TGTGCCTGGAGCCGCCACACTGAAGCTTTCTTT.

In this sample, this clonotype turned up a few times. As DNA, the CDR3 is TGTGCCAGTAGTATAGGGGGCAGGAACACTGAAGCTTTCTTT. Translating gives CASSIGGRNTEAFF. The gene calls are TRBV19 and TRBJ1-1, with a possible D match to TRBD1 (5 bases). Looked up from germline, CDR1 is LNHDA and CDR2 is SQIVND (reference sequence). The CDR3 spans 14 residues. Trimming left V 1 base short and J 1 base short, with 7 bases between.

In its sample, this clonotype was seen many times. The chain combines TRBV5-1 with TRBJ2-5; D may be TRBD1 or TRBD2 (5 bases each). Germline V CDR1 and CDR2: SGHRS, YFSETQ. V was shortened by 7 bases and J by 2 bases, with 12 bases between the two germline ends. This CDR3 is 13 amino acids long. In DNA form, the CDR3 reads TGCGCCAGCTTCACGGGGCCGCAAGAGACCCAGTACTTC. Protein product: CASFTGPQETQYF. The full variable domain, completed using reference TRBV5-1 and TRBJ2-5, is KAGVTQTPRYLIKTRGQQVTLSCSPISGHRSVSWYQQTPGQGLQFLFEYFSETQRNKGNFPGRFSGRQFSNSRSEMNVSTLELGDSALYLCASFTGPQETQYFGPGTRLLVL.

At least ten counts were recorded for this clonotype. This chain links TRBV14 with TRBJ2-7, with D uncertain. The CDR3 runs to 12 residues. Germline V gene lookup returns CDR1 SGHDN and CDR2 FVKESK. Deletions cut 2 bases from V and 6 bases from J, with 8 bases between. Here the CDR3 DNA reads TGTGCCAGCAGCCAATCTCCACTCGAGCAGTACTTC. Translating gives CASSQSPLEQYF.

In this sample, this clonotype turned up many times. The chain links TRBV19 to TRBJ1-1; D unclear. In germline, CDR1 is LNHDA, CDR2 SQIVND (reference sequence). V lost 7 bases, J lost 0 bases, and 9 bases lay in between. This CDR3 contains 13 residues. The CDR3 reads CASIRYLNTEAFF. In nucleotides, the CDR3 is TGTGCCAGTATTAGGTATCTGAACACTGAAGCTTTCTTT.

A few counts support this clonotype. The J gene is TRBJ1-1, the V gene TRBV12-3 or TRBV12-4; D gene unclear. With 6 bases removed from V and 7 bases from J, the gap between germline ends came to 12 bases. This CDR3 is 12 amino acids long. Written as DNA, the CDR3 is TGTGCCAGCAGCCATTCCTCAGGTGAAGCTTTCTTT. Residues: CASSHSSGEAFF.

This clonotype was observed many times. V and J are TRBV7-2 and TRBJ2-7, with D perhaps being TRBD1 or TRBD2 (5 bases each). CDR1 is SGHTA and CDR2 is FQGNSA in the germline V gene. V was cut by 4 bases and J by 2 bases, with 12 bases left in between. The CDR3 spans 14 residues. CDR3 residues: CASSSLRGAYEQYF. The CDR3 nucleotides read TGTGCCAGCAGCTCTCTTAGGGGAGCCTACGAGCAGTACTTC.

This clonotype was detected many times. The rearrangement joins TRBV7-2 to TRBJ2-4, with D perhaps TRBD2 (7 bases). V gave up 4 bases and J gave up 9 bases, with 16 bases separating them. Germline values: CDR1 SGHTA, CDR2 FQGNSA. The CDR3 covers 14 residues. CDR3 protein: CASSSQGGMGIQYF. CDR3 coding DNA: TGTGCCAGCAGCTCACAGGGAGGGATGGGCATTCAGTACTTC.

This clonotype occurred many times. The chain has TRBV2 and TRBJ2-7; D possibly corresponds to TRBD2 (5 bases). Trimming removed 6 bases at V and 2 bases at J, with 14 bases between. The CDR3 loop spans 14 amino acids. Per germline, CDR1 SNHLY and CDR2 FYNNEI. Here the CDR3 DNA reads TGTGCCAGCAGCCAAATACTAGTAACCTACGAGCAGTACTTC. Translating gives CASSQILVTYEQYF. Filled out from reference TRBV2 and TRBJ2-7, the complete variable domain reads EPEVTQTPSHQVTQMGQEVILRCVPISNHLYFYWYRQILGQKVEFLVSFYNNEISEKSEIFDDQFSVERPDGSNFTLKIRSTKLEDSAMYFCASSQILVTYEQYFGPGTRLTVT.

This clonotype was seen repeatedly, ten times or more. The chain has TRBV10-3 and TRBJ1-5; D might be TRBD1 (5 bases). The germline CDR1 and CDR2 sequences are ENHRY and SYGVKD. CDR3 length: 17 residues. The V end was cut by 6 bases, the J end by 3 bases, with 21 bases between. The CDR3 DNA follows: TGTGCCATCAGCGACTTCGACACGGACATCAACAATCAGCCCCAGCATTTT. It codes for CAISDFDTDINNQPQHF.

J is TRBJ1-6 and V is TRBV10-3; D remains unclear. Per germline, CDR1 ENHRY and CDR2 SYGVKD. The CDR3 totals 13 residues. The CDR3 reads CVTSRADNSPLHF. The CDR3 region has the DNA TGTGTCACCTCCCGGGCCGATAATTCACCCCTCCACTTT.

This clonotype was recorded many times. In nucleotides, the CDR3 is TGTGCCAGCAGTGAACTAGCTCCGGAGACCCAGTACTTC. Translated: CASSELAPETQYF. The genes are TRBV6-1 and TRBJ2-5; D may be TRBD2 (5 bases). Germline lookup yields CDR1 MNHNS and CDR2 SASEGT. The CDR3 is 13 residues long. Trimming cost V 2 bases and J 5 bases, with 9 bases left between them.

CDR3 region: CASSFGAPTGYNQPQHF. CDR3 bases: TGTGCCAGCAGTTTTGGGGCCCCTACCGGGTACAATCAGCCCCAGCATTTT. The V gene is TRBV12-3 or TRBV12-4, the J gene TRBJ1-5; D may be TRBD1 (5 bases). Trimming left V 3 bases short and J 3 bases short, with 18 bases between. This CDR3 contains 17 residues.

This clonotype has a count of ten or more. CDR3 in amino acids: CSVGTSGSRETQYF. The CDR3 DNA reads as TGCAGCGTCGGGACTAGCGGGAGTCGAGAGACCCAGTACTTC. The chain has TRBV29-1 and TRBJ2-5, with 14 positions matching TRBD2. CDR1 and CDR2 (germline): SQVTM, ANQGSEA. The junction had 4 bases not matched to a gene; V was cut back by 6 bases and J by 4 bases. The CDR3 is 14 residues long. The whole variable domain, remainder taken from reference TRBV29-1 and TRBJ2-5, is SAVISQKPSRDICQRGTSLTIQCQVDSQVTMMFWYRQQPGQSLTLIATANQGSEATYESGFVIDKFPISRPNLTFSTLTVSNMSPEDSSIYLCSVGTSGSRETQYFGPGTRLLVL.

This clonotype was recorded at least ten times. This chain uses TRBV29-1 with TRBJ2-4; TRBD2 matches at 15 bases. The CDR3 is 15 residues long. The J segment lost 7 bases and the V segment lost 4 bases, leaving 5 bases of the junction unmatched. The germline gives CDR1 SQVTM, CDR2 ANQGSEA. DNA of the CDR3: TGCAGCGTTGGGGGACTAGCGGGAGGCAGGAACATTCAGTACTTC. Residues: CSVGGLAGGRNIQYF.

The rearrangement uses TRBV6-1 and TRBJ1-1, with D perhaps matching TRBD1 (5 bases). Germline lookup yields CDR1 MNHNS and CDR2 SASEGT. The CDR3 runs to 13 residues. V lost 5 bases to trimming and J lost 11 bases, with 18 bases between them. CDR3 sequence reads: CASSTRAKMVAFF. The DNA of the CDR3 is TGTGCCAGCAGTACCAGGGCCAAGATGGTTGCTTTCTTT.

V usage is TRBV24-1 and J usage is TRBJ2-5; 9 nucleotides align to TRBD2. The CDR3 sequence is 16 residues long. Germline V gives CDR1 KGHDR, CDR2 SFDVKD. With V trimmed by 4 bases and J by 0 bases, 5 bases remained unmatched. CDR3 bases: TGTGCCACCAGTGACTCTAGCGGGGCGTACCAAGAGACCCAGTACTTC. This translates into CATSDSSGAYQETQYF.

V is TRBV19 and J is TRBJ2-4, with 8 bases lining up with TRBD1. The CDR3 covers 14 residues. The V segment lost 5 bases and the J segment 3 bases; nucleotides outside the gene matches: 3. CDR1 is LNHDA, CDR2 SQIVND, per germline (reference sequence). The CDR3: CASSPTGGKNIQYF. As DNA, the CDR3 is TGTGCCAGTAGTCCAACAGGGGGCAAAAACATTCAGTACTTC.

This clonotype has only one observation. The chain recombines TRBV6-5 with TRBJ2-7, with D unresolved. This CDR3 region has 13 residues. The ends were cut back, 0 bases at V and 6 bases at J, with 9 bases in the middle. Germline loops: CDR1 MNHEY, CDR2 SVGAGI. The CDR3 DNA is TGTGCCAGCAGTTACTCTTCCGGAGCCGAGCAGTACTTC. Protein sequence: CASSYSSGAEQYF.

This chain links TRBV7-2 with TRBJ1-5, with D unresolved. The germline V and J ends were trimmed by 3 bases and 6 bases, with 15 bases remaining between them. The CDR3 covers 15 residues. Germline values: CDR1 SGHTA, CDR2 FQGNSA. CDR3 in DNA: TGTGCCAGCAGCTTTTCGCGAGGCACCGGTCAGCCCCAGCATTTT. Protein sequence: CASSFSRGTGQPQHF.

At least ten counts were recorded for this clonotype. In DNA, the CDR3 is TGTGCCAGCAGCTTAGTTTTAGGTCGGTTGTCGGGCACTGAAGCTTTCTTT. It specifies CASSLVLGRLSGTEAFF. The V and J genes are TRBV7-8 and TRBJ1-1, with unresolved D. The CDR3 runs to 17 residues. Per germline, CDR1 SGHVS and CDR2 FQNEAQ. Trimming took off 1 base at V and 4 bases at J, with 19 bases between the two ends.

This clonotype has a count of ten or more. V usage is TRBV27 and J usage is TRBJ2-7, with 7 bases that match TRBD2. The CDR3 runs 17 residues. Germline CDR1 and CDR2: MNHEY and SMNVEV (reference sequence). V trimming: 3 bases; J trimming: 2 bases; junction bases outside the gene matches: 13. The CDR3 is CASSLSRVSGDPYEQYF. The CDR3 nucleotides are TGTGCCAGCAGTTTGTCCAGGGTCAGCGGGGACCCCTACGAGCAGTACTTC.

This clonotype is a singleton in its sample. This chain joins TRBV28 and TRBJ1-6; D uncertain. Per the germline V gene, CDR1 is MDHEN and CDR2 is SYDVKM. This CDR3 region has 13 residues. V dropped 4 bases and J dropped 4 bases, with 5 bases sitting between them. The CDR3 region is CASSSGYNSPLHF. The CDR3 DNA follows: TGTGCCAGCAGTTCGGGATATAATTCACCCCTCCACTTT.

This clonotype was detected many times. The chain joins TRBV10-2 to TRBJ2-5, with D tentatively TRBD2 (6 bases). CDR1 is WSHSY, CDR2 SAAADI, per germline. CDR3 length: 15 residues. The V end lost 7 bases, the J end lost 5 bases, and 20 bases lay between the germline ends. As DNA, the CDR3 is TGCGCCAGCACGGGACTGTGGACTATGTCGGAGACCCAGTACTTC. Translated, it gives CASTGLWTMSETQYF.

This clonotype occurred many times. The chain combines TRBV5-1 with TRBJ2-7; the D gene is possibly TRBD1 (6 bases). V was clipped by 3 bases and J by 5 bases, with 15 bases between them. This CDR3 region has 14 residues. Germline V lookup: CDR1 SGHRS, CDR2 YFSETQ. As DNA, the CDR3 is TGCGCCAGCAGCTCAGACGGACAGACTCACGAGCAGTACTTC. Its translation is CASSSDGQTHEQYF. The full variable domain, in which reference TRBV5-1 and TRBJ2-7 provide the parts outside the CDR3, is KAGVTQTPRYLIKTRGQQVTLSCSPISGHRSVSWYQQTPGQGLQFLFEYFSETQRNKGNFPGRFSGRQFSNSRSEMNVSTLELGDSALYLCASSSDGQTHEQYFGPGTRLTVT.